This T cell receptor (beta chain) was captured in a study of blood T cell repertoires in COVID-19. Study-wide background: Acute and convalescent COVID-19 samples came from the United States, Italy and Spain. In each case, the material was cDNA or gDNA derived from T cells, B-cell-depleted T cells, or PBMCs.

This CDR3 contains 16 residues. After removal of 0 bases from V and 2 bases from J, the junction contained 1 base not matched to a gene. CDR1 and CDR2 (germline): SGDLS, YYNGEE. In the source study's methods: Reference gene primer amplification gave estimated nucleated cell counts. Libraries were prepared by immunoSEQ multiplex PCR; TCRdb keeps only in-frame clonotypes and omits some of them. V and J calls and clone size are copied from that table; D and trimming were computed from the DNA. The data hold roughly 65,000 clones, with 60% to 80% observed a single time. The sample consisted of peripheral blood. The source is a man aged 60 to 69 with acute or convalescent COVID-19. The J gene is TRBJ2-1, the V gene TRBV9; the match to TRBD2 covers 11 bases. This CDR3 is CASSVGLAGTYNEQFF. CDR3 in DNA: TGTGCCAGCAGCGTAGGACTAGCGGGGACCTACAATGAGCAGTTCTTC.